The 3 T cell receptor beta chains listed next were all sequenced from one sample in a study of T-cell memory formation after mild COVID-19. TCRdb analysed the 5' RACE reads with MiXCR anew, one entry per CDR3 protein. The sample lists hundreds of thousands of distinct CDR3 sequences; 25% to 30% were seen once. Sequencing was carried out using PBMCs or a T cell subset sorted from them (not recorded which). These receptor sequences come from an adult woman who had mild COVID-19 (a few samples of this study predate the infection). Cell type and time point are not known.

V usage is TRBV29-1 and J usage is TRBJ1-2; D might be TRBD1 (6 bases). Per the germline V gene, CDR1 is SQVTM and CDR2 is ANQGSEA. V lost 4 bases and J lost 7, with 22 bases in between. The CDR3 spans 15 residues. CDR3: CSVARTETRGAGYTF. CDR3 in DNA: TGCAGCGTTGCCCGGACAGAGACACGGGGGGCTGGCTACACCTTC.

This clonotype was recorded many times. V usage is TRBV29-1 and J usage is TRBJ1-2; D uncertain. Germline V lookup: CDR1 SQVTM, CDR2 ANQGSEA. CDR3 size: 10 residues. The V end lost 2 bases, the J end lost 5 bases, and 3 bases lay between the germline ends. In nucleotides, the CDR3 is TGCAGCGTTGAACAGTATGGCTACACCTTC. This translates into CSVEQYGYTF. Complete variable domain (other parts from reference TRBV29-1 and TRBJ1-2): SAVISQKPSRDICQRGTSLTIQCQVDSQVTMMFWYRQQPGQSLTLIATANQGSEATYESGFVIDKFPISRPNLTFSTLTVSNMSPEDSSIYLCSVEQYGYTFGSGTRLTVV.

This clonotype was seen a few times. The chain employs TRBV24-1 and TRBJ1-5, with D maybe TRBD1 (5 bases). The V and J ends lost 2 bases and 9 bases respectively, with 16 bases between them. The CDR3 runs to 15 residues. Germline assignment: CDR1 KGHDR and CDR2 SFDVKD. Here the CDR3 reads CATSDSVGPEGPQHF. DNA for the CDR3: TGTGCCACCAGTGATTCCGTGGGACCGGAGGGGCCCCAGCATTTT.